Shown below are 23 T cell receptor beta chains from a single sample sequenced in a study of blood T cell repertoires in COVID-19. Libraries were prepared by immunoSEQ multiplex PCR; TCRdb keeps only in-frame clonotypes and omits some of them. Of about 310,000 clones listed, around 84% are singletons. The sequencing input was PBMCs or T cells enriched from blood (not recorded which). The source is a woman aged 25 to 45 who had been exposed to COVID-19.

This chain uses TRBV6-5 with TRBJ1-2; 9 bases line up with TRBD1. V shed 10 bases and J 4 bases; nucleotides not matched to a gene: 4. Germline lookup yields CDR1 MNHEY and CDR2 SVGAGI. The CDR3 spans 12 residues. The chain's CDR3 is CATTGGPYGYTF. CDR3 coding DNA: TGTGCCACCACAGGGGGCCCCTATGGCTACACCTTC.

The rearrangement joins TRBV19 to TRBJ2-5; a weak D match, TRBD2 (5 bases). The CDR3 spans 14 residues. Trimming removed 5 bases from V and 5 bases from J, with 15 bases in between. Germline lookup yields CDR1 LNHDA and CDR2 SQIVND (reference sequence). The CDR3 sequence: CASSDGVLWETQYF. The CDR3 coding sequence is TGTGCCAGTAGTGACGGGGTCCTTTGGGAGACCCAGTACTTC.

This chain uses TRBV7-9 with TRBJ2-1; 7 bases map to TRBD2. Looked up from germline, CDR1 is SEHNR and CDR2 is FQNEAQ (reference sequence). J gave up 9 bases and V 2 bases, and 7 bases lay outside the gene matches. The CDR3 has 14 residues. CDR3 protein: CASSLPSGVGEQFF. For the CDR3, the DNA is TGTGCCAGCAGCTTACCCAGCGGGGTCGGTGAGCAGTTCTTC. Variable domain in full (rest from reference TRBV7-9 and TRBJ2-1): DTGVSQNPRHKITKRGQNVTFRCDPISEHNRLYWYRQTLGQGPEFLTYFQNEAQLEKSRLLSDRFSAERPKGSFSTLEIQRTEQGDSAMYLCASSLPSGVGEQFFGPGTRLTVL.

The chain's CDR3 is CASRRAWDTGELFF. The CDR3 coding sequence is TGTGCCAGCCGGCGGGCGTGGGACACCGGGGAGCTGTTTTTT. J is TRBJ2-2 and V is TRBV2; D may be TRBD2 (5 bases). V was trimmed by 8 bases and J by 3 bases, leaving 13 bases between them. The CDR3 covers 14 residues. Germline CDR1 is SNHLY and CDR2 is FYNNEI.

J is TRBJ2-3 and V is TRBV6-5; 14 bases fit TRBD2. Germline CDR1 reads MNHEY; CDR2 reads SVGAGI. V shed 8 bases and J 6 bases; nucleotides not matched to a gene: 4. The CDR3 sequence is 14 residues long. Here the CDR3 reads CASGRLAGGDTQYF. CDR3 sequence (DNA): TGTGCCAGCGGGAGACTAGCGGGGGGGGATACGCAGTATTTT.

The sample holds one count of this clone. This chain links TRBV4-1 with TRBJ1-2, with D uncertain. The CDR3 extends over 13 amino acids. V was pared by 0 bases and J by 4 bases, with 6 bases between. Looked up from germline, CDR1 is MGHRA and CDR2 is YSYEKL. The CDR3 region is CASSQDRSYGYTF. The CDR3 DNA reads TGCGCCAGCAGCCAAGACAGATCCTATGGCTACACCTTC.

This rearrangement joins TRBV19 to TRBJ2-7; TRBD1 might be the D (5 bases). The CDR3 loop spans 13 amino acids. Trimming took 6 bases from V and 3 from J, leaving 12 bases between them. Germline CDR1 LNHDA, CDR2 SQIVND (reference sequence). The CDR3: CASRPGSSYEQYF. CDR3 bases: TGTGCCAGTAGACCAGGGTCGAGCTACGAGCAGTACTTC.

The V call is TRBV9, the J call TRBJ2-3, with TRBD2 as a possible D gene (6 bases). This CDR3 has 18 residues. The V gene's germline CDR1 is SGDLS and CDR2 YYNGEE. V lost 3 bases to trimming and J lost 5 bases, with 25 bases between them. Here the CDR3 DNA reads TGTGCCAGCAGCGGGAAAATGACTGGGGGGAGAGTTAGAGATACGCAGTATTTT. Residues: CASSGKMTGGRVRDTQYF.

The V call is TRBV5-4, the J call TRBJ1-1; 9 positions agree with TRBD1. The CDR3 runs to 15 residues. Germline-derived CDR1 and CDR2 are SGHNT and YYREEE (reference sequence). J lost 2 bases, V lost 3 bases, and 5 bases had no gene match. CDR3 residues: CASSWPGQGNTEAFF. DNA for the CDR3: TGTGCCAGCAGCTGGCCGGGACAGGGAAACACTGAAGCTTTCTTT.

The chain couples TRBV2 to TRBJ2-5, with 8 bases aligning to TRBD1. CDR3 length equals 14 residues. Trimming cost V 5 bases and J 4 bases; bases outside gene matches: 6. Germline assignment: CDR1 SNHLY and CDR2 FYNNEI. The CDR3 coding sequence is TGTGCCAGCAGTAGACAGGGGCATCGAGAGACCCAGTACTTC. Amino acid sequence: CASSRQGHRETQYF.

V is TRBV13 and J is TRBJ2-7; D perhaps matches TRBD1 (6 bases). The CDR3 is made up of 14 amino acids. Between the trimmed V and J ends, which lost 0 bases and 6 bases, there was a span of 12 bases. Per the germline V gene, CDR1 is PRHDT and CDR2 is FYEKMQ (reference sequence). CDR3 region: CASSLGSQGAEQYF. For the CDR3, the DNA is TGTGCCAGCAGCTTAGGCTCACAGGGAGCCGAGCAGTACTTC.

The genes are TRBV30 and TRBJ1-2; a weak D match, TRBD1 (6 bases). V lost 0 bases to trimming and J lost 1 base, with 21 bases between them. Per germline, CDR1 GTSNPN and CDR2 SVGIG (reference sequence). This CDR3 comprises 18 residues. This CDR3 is CAWSVFKDSRFYNYGYTF. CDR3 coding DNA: TGTGCCTGGAGTGTATTTAAGGACAGCAGATTTTATAACTATGGCTACACCTTC. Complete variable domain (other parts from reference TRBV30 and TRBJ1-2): SQTIHQWPATLVQPVGSPLSLECTVEGTSNPNLYWYRQAAGRGLQLLFYSVGIGQISSEVPQNLSASRPQDRQFILSSKKLLLSDSGFYLCAWSVFKDSRFYNYGYTFGSGTRLTVV.

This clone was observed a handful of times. CDR3 region: CASRLAGYYNEQFF. The CDR3 DNA sequence: TGTGCCAGCAGGCTCGCAGGGTACTACAATGAGCAGTTCTTC. The chain uses TRBV11-2 and TRBJ2-1, with D tentatively TRBD1 (5 bases). Looked up from germline, CDR1 is SGHAT and CDR2 is FQNNGV. Trimming removed 6 bases from V and 3 bases from J, with 12 bases in between. CDR3 size: 14 residues.

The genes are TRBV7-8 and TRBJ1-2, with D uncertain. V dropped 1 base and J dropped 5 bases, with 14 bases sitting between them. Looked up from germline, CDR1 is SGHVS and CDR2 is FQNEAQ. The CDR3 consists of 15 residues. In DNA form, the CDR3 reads TGTGCCAGCAGCTTAGAATCTCTGGGAGGATATGGCTACACCTTC. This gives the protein CASSLESLGGYGYTF.

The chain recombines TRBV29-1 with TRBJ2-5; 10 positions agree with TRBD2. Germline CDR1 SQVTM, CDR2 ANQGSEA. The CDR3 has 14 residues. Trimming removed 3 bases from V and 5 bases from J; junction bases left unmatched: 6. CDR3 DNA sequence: TGCAGCGTTGATCTAGCGGGGGCGGGGGAGACCCAGTACTTC. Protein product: CSVDLAGAGETQYF. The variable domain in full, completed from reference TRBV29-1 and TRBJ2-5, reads SAVISQKPSRDICQRGTSLTIQCQVDSQVTMMFWYRQQPGQSLTLIATANQGSEATYESGFVIDKFPISRPNLTFSTLTVSNMSPEDSSIYLCSVDLAGAGETQYFGPGTRLLVL.

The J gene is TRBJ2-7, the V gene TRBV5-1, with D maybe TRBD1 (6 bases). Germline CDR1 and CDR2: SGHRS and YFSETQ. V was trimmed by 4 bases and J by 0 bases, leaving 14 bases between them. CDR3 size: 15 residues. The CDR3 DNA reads TGCGCCAGCAGCCAGGGGACGGAGAGCTCCTACGAGCAGTACTTC. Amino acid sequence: CASSQGTESSYEQYF. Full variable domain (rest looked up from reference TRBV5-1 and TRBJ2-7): KAGVTQTPRYLIKTRGQQVTLSCSPISGHRSVSWYQQTPGQGLQFLFEYFSETQRNKGNFPGRFSGRQFSNSRSEMNVSTLELGDSALYLCASSQGTESSYEQYFGPGTRLTVT.

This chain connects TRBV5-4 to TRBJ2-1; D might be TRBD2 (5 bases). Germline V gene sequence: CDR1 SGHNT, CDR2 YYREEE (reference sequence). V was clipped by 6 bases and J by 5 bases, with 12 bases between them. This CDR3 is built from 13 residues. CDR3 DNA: TGTGCCAGCAAAGGAATCGGGGACAATGAGCAGTTCTTC. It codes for CASKGIGDNEQFF. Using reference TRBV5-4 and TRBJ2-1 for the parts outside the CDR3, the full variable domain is ETGVTQSPTHLIKTRGQQVTLRCSSQSGHNTVSWYQQALGQGPQFIFQYYREEENGRGNFPPRFSGLQFPNYSSELNVNALELDDSALYLCASKGIGDNEQFFGPGTRLTVL.

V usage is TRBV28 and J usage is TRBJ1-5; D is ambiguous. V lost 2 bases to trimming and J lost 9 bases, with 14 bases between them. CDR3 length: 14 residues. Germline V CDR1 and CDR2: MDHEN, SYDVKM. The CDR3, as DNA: TGTGCCAGCAGTTTAATAGCCAGCGTAGCGCCCCAGCATTTT. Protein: CASSLIASVAPQHF.

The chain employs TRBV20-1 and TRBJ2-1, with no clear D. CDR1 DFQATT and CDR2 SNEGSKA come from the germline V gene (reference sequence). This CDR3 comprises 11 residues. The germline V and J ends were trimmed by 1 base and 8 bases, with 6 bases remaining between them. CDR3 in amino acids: CSARVLDEQFF. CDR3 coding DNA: TGCAGTGCTAGAGTCTTAGATGAGCAGTTCTTC.

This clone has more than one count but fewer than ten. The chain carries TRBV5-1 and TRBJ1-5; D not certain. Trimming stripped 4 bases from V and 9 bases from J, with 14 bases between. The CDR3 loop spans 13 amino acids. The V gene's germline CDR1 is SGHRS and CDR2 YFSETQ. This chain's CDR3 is CASSLRHASPQHF. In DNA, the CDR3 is TGCGCCAGCAGCCTGAGACACGCTTCGCCCCAGCATTTT.

CDR3: CASSQRNQGAQGLKEAFF. The CDR3 nucleotides are TGTGCCAGTAGCCAACGTAATCAGGGGGCGCAGGGCTTAAAGGAAGCTTTCTTT. V gene TRBV19 combines with J gene TRBJ1-1, with 8 bases that match TRBD1. In germline, CDR1 is LNHDA, CDR2 SQIVND (reference sequence). V lost 6 bases and J lost 8; bases outside the gene matches: 23. The CDR3 contains 18 residues.

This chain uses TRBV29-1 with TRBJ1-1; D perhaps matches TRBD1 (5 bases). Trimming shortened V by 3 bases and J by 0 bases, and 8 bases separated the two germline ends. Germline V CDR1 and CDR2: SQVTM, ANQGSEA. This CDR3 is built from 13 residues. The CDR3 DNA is TGCAGCGTTGATGGGGCTGTGAACACTGAAGCTTTCTTT. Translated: CSVDGAVNTEAFF.

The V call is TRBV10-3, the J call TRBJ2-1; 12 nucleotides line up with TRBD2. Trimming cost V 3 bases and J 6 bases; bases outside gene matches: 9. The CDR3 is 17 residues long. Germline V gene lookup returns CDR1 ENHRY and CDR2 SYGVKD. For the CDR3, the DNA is TGTGCCATCAGTGATGTCCCCCTAGCGGGAGGGCCCAATGAGCAGTTCTTC. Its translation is CAISDVPLAGGPNEQFF.